The sequence of this T cell receptor beta chain was determined in a study of Tregs in tolerant kidney transplant recipients. Notes on the study in general: The small number of patients limits these findings pending further validation.

Mixed chimerism was transient after nonmyeloablative marrow transplants from related graft donors. Germline V gene data show CDR1 as SGHRS and CDR2 as YFSETQ. The CDR3 runs 13 residues. Trimming removed 1 base from V and 4 bases from J, with 6 bases in between. Points on this clone: The antigen remains unidentified. The observed sequence ends 3 residues before the CDR3 terminus, with the missing tail filled in from the germline J gene.

The table came from immunoSEQ multiplex PCR; TCRdb's copy has only in-frame clones and leaves some out. The sample's table shows 14,000 or so clones. The sequence came from a human patient who received a combined kidney and bone marrow transplant. Some T cells could come from the graft donor. The sample in question was CD8+ T cells from blood (PBMCs), obtained 6 months after the transplant. The genes are TRBV5-1 and TRBJ1-5; D unclear. The CDR3 region is CASSLSVNQPQHF. CDR3 DNA (partial): TGCGCCAGCAGCTTGTCAGTAAATCAGCCC.